This T cell receptor (beta chain) derives from a study of blood T cells in healthy people across ages. Germline assignment: CDR1 SGHDN and CDR2 FVKESK. V lost 4 bases to trimming and J lost 4 bases; unmatched junction nucleotides: 3. The CDR3 is 15 residues long. Primed by a sample-barcoded 5' primer and a J-beta primer mix, a second PCR proceeded for about 7 to 12 cycles. MiXCR, applied by TCRdb to the 5' RACE reads, yields one record per CDR3 protein. The sample yields 780,000 or so distinct CDR3 sequences, just under 25% seen once. This clonotype was recorded a few times. Donor samples were obtained from healthy Caucasian individuals from Russia, aged roughly 6 to 90. These data are also associated with another study on T cells of mothers and their children. Turning to that study: For cDNA synthesis, the complete extracted RNA was used (roughly 1.5 ug per 15 ul).

The TCR sequence derives from a boy aged 5-17 years in good health. Sequencing was performed on blood. The chain has TRBV14 and TRBJ2-5; TRBD2 matches at 13 bases. Here the CDR3 DNA reads TGTGCCAGCAGCCCTAGACTAGCGGGAGGAGAGACCCAGTACTTC. This gives the protein CASSPRLAGGETQYF.